The next 12 T cell receptor beta chains were all read from a single sample in a study of OX40 agonist ivuxolimab in advanced cancers. Measured with immunoSEQ multiplex PCR; TCRdb has only the in-frame clones, and not every one. The table includes fewer than 75,000 clones, about 88% detected once. Sequencing used CD4+ or CD8+ T cells sorted from blood, obtained in a trial of the OX40 agonist ivuxolimab. The source of these receptors is an adult with an advanced solid tumor such as melanoma, head and neck, liver or kidney cancer.

CDR3 DNA: TGTGCCAGCAGCCAATCGGGGACAGGGGGCGGAAAACTGTTTTTT. This gives the protein CASSQSGTGGGKLFF. The chain is built from TRBV16 and TRBJ1-4; 12 nucleotides match TRBD1. The CDR3 is 15 amino acids. V was pared by 0 bases and J by 10 bases, with 3 bases of the junction left unmatched. Germline V CDR1 and CDR2: KGHSY, FQNENV.

This sequence joins TRBV19 and TRBJ2-3; D is perhaps TRBD1 or TRBD2 (5 bases each). The CDR3 is made up of 16 amino acids. Germline CDR1 LNHDA, CDR2 SQIVND (reference sequence). V shed 1 base and J shed 1 base, with 12 bases lying between them. The CDR3 sequence is CASSIAAGTGTDTQYF. In DNA form, the CDR3 reads TGTGCCAGTAGTATAGCGGCAGGGACCGGCACAGATACGCAGTATTTT.

The chain uses TRBV5-5 and TRBJ2-4; D gene unclear. This CDR3 is built from 15 residues. V gave up 0 bases and J gave up 5 bases, with 12 bases separating them. Germline lookup yields CDR1 SGHKS and CDR2 YYEKEE (reference sequence). CDR3 residues: CASSLGWGPQNIQYF. CDR3 nucleotides: TGTGCCAGCAGCTTGGGGTGGGGTCCCCAAAACATTCAGTACTTC.

The chain combines TRBV18 with TRBJ1-1; maybe TRBD1 (5 bases). The CDR3 consists of 15 residues. Per the germline V gene, CDR1 is KGHSH and CDR2 is LQKENI. Trimming took 0 bases from V and 5 from J, leaving 13 bases between them. In nucleotides, the CDR3 is TGTGCCAGCTCACCACCGGCAGGGTGGGGTACTGAAGCTTTCTTT. As protein: CASSPPAGWGTEAFF.

The chain recombines TRBV5-3 with TRBJ2-4; D perhaps matches TRBD1 (7 bases). TRBV5-3 counts as an open reading frame of uncertain function. The CDR3 has 21 residues. Trimming stripped 4 bases from V and 9 bases from J, with 38 bases between. As DNA, the CDR3 is TGTGCCAGAAGCCCCAGGGGGGACCTGAACTGGCCCTGTAAAGACGGTGGCATTCAGTACTTC. Its translation: CARSPRGDLNWPCKDGGIQYF.

The chain links TRBV10-3 to TRBJ2-1; weak D call: TRBD1 (6 bases). V lost 3 bases, J lost 0 bases, and 9 bases lay in between. The V gene's germline CDR1 is ENHRY and CDR2 SYGVKD. CDR3 length equals 15 residues. CDR3 coding DNA: TGTGCCATCAGTGAAAGGGGGAGCTCCTACAATGAGCAGTTCTTC. This codes for CAISERGSSYNEQFF.

V and J are TRBV14 and TRBJ2-6; the match to TRBD1 covers 7 bases. Trimming removed 4 bases from V and 2 bases from J; junction bases left unmatched: 8. CDR3 length: 17 residues. Germline values: CDR1 SGHDN, CDR2 FVKESK. The CDR3 region is CASSPPTGTTGANVLTF. The DNA of the CDR3 is TGTGCCAGCAGCCCACCGACAGGGACGACTGGGGCCAACGTCCTGACTTTC.

The rearrangement joins TRBV6-5 to TRBJ2-7; D not certain. Germline-derived CDR1 and CDR2 are MNHEY and SVGAGI. This CDR3 contains 13 residues. V shed 6 bases and J shed 10 bases, with 19 bases lying between them. Here the CDR3 reads CASSNDWKRDQYF. Here the CDR3 DNA reads TGTGCCAGCAGCAACGACTGGAAGCGCGATCAGTACTTC.

The rearrangement joins TRBV6-5 to TRBJ2-1; TRBD1 matches 12 bases. Germline-derived CDR1 and CDR2 are MNHEY and SVGAGI. This CDR3 comprises 15 residues. Trimming at V came to 7 bases and at J to 8 bases, leaving 9 bases not matched to a gene. DNA for the CDR3: TGTGCCAGCACCCGCCCGGGACAGGGGGCTGATGAGCAGTTCTTC. It codes for CASTRPGQGADEQFF.

The chain recombines TRBV28 with TRBJ1-2, with D unclear. The germline gives CDR1 MDHEN, CDR2 SYDVKM. This CDR3 has 12 residues. V was trimmed by 8 bases and J by 4 bases, leaving 11 bases between them. The CDR3 DNA sequence: TGTGCCAGCGAAACACCCCGCTATGGCTACACCTTC. Protein: CASETPRYGYTF.

This chain joins TRBV7-9 and TRBJ2-7, with D perhaps TRBD1 or TRBD2 (5 bases each). Germline V lookup: CDR1 SEHNR, CDR2 FQNEAQ (reference sequence). The CDR3 runs to 16 residues. The V end was cut by 5 bases, the J end by 4 bases, with 21 bases between. This chain's CDR3 is CASSQGAYGKAYEQYF. The CDR3, as DNA: TGTGCCAGCAGCCAGGGAGCCTACGGGAAAGCGTACGAGCAGTACTTC.

The chain links TRBV6-1 to TRBJ1-2, with TRBD1 matching 10 bases. Germline loops: CDR1 MNHNS, CDR2 SASEGT. J gave up 7 bases and V 0 bases, and 5 bases lay outside the gene matches. This CDR3 spans 15 amino acids. CDR3 sequence reads: CASSEARGTGAGYTF. The CDR3 DNA sequence: TGTGCCAGCAGTGAAGCGCGCGGGACAGGGGCTGGCTACACCTTC.